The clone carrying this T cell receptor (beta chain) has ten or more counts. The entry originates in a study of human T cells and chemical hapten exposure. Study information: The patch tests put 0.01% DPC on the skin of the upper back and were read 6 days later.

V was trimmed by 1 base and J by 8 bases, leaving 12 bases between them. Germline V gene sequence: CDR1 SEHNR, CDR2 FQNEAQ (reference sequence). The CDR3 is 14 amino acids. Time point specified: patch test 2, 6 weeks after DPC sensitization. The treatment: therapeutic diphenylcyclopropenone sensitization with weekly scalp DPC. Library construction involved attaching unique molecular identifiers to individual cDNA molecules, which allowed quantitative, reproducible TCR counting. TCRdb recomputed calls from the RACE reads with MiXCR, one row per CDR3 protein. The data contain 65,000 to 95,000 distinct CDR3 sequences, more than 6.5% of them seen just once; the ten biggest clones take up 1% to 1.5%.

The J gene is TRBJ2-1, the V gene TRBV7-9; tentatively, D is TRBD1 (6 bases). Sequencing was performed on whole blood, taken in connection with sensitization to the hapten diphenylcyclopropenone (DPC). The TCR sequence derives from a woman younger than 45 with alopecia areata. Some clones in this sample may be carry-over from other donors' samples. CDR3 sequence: CASSLGGLGDEQFF. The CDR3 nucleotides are TGTGCCAGCAGCTTAGGGGGGCTGGGAGATGAGCAGTTCTTC.